The rows below give T cell receptor beta chains drawn from one sample of a study of cytomegalovirus exposure and HLA in healthy donors. The table came from immunoSEQ multiplex PCR; TCRdb's copy has only in-frame clones and leaves some out. This sample has approximately 87,000 clones, with about four fifths found just once. The sample comprised PBMCs. The receptor source for this set is a woman aged 18-35 years in good health and CMV-seropositive. Both conserved end residues are part of each CDR3.

J gene: TRBJ1-2; V gene: TRBV4-1; CDR3 protein: CASSPTIQGAYGYTF
J gene: TRBJ1-3; V gene: TRBV19; CDR3 protein: CASSIAGASGNTIYF
J gene: TRBJ2-1; V gene: TRBV5-1; CDR3 protein: CASSSTSVPGEQFF
J gene: TRBJ2-1; V gene: TRBV29-1; CDR3 protein: CSVAHPGGASPRGQYNEQFF
J gene: TRBJ2-7; V gene: TRBV28; CDR3 protein: CASSAGTSGTTYEQYF
J gene: TRBJ1-2; V gene: TRBV7-6; CDR3 protein: CASSLLGGGYTF
J gene: TRBJ1-1; V gene: TRBV5-1; CDR3 protein: CASSRTVGLSNTEAFF
J gene: TRBJ1-1; V gene: TRBV6-1; CDR3 protein: CASSDSDTEAFF
J gene: TRBJ1-2; V gene: TRBV4-1; CDR3 protein: CASTDYRDGYGYTF
J gene: TRBJ1-1; V gene: TRBV27; CDR3 protein: CASSLGLSNTEAFF
J gene: TRBJ1-2; V gene: TRBV6-9; CDR3 protein: CASSETGNYGYTF
J gene: TRBJ1-1; V gene: TRBV19; CDR3 protein: CASSIGTGTMNTEAFF
J gene: TRBJ1-1; V gene: TRBV4-1; CDR3 protein: CASSVTGGLNTEAFF
J gene: TRBJ2-2; V gene: TRBV6-4; CDR3 protein: CASSEGAGGPRSGELFF
J gene: TRBJ1-1; V gene: TRBV2; CDR3 protein: CASTGGPWATEAFF
J gene: TRBJ2-1; V gene: TRBV29-1; CDR3 protein: CSVGRVSGRPSSYNEQFF
J gene: TRBJ2-1; V gene: TRBV5-8; CDR3 protein: CASSLTGTGTYNEQFF
J gene: TRBJ2-7; V gene: TRBV6-6; CDR3 protein: CATLPGQGTSYEQYF
J gene: TRBJ2-5; V gene: TRBV4-1; CDR3 protein: CASSQDYGGDQETQYF
J gene: TRBJ1-4; V gene: TRBV28; CDR3 protein: CAVRAGGNEKLFF
J gene: TRBJ2-3; V gene: TRBV18; CDR3 protein: CASSPPGLTDTQYF
J gene: TRBJ1-2; V gene: TRBV2; CDR3 protein: CASSPGQGVVYGYTF
J gene: TRBJ2-7; V gene: TRBV19; CDR3 protein: CASSINSGNPYEQYF